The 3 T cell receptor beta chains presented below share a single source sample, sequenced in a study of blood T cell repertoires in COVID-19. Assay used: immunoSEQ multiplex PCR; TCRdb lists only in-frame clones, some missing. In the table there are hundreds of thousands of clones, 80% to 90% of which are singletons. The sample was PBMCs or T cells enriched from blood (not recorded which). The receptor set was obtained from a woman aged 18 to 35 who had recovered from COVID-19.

The CDR3 DNA reads TGTGCCAGCAGCTTACGCCGGGGGTGGGGCACTGAAGCTTTCTTT. Translation: CASSLRRGWGTEAFF. The chain recombines TRBV7-2 with TRBJ1-1, with D tentatively TRBD1 (5 bases). The germline V gene encodes CDR1 SGHTA and CDR2 FQGNSA. V dropped 2 bases and J dropped 4 bases, with 14 bases sitting between them. This CDR3 has 15 residues. Variable domain in full (rest from reference TRBV7-2 and TRBJ1-1): GAGVSQSPSNKVTEKGKDVELRCDPISGHTALYWYRQSLGQGLEFLIYFQGNSAPDKSGLPSDRFSAERTGGSVSTLTIQRTQQEDSAVYLCASSLRRGWGTEAFFGQGTRLTVV.

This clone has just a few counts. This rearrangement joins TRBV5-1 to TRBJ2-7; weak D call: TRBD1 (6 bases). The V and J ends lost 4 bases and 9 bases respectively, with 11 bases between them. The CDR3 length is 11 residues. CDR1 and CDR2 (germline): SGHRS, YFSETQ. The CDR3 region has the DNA TGCGCCAGCAGCGACACGGACAGGCAGTACTTC. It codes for CASSDTDRQYF.

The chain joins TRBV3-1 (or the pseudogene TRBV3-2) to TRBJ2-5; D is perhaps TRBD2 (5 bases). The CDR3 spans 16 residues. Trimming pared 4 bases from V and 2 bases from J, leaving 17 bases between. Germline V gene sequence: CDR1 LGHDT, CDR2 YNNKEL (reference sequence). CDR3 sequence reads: CASSRTFRVYQETQYF. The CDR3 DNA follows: TGTGCCAGCAGCCGGACTTTCCGAGTATATCAAGAGACCCAGTACTTC.